This T cell receptor (beta chain) stems from a study of molecular identifiers for immune sequencing clone quantification. This clonotype was seen at least ten times. What it recognizes is unknown. Naive CD8 T cells were sorted as CD8+CD4-CCR7+CD45RA+. Per germline, CDR1 SGHDN and CDR2 FVKESK. V was clipped by 2 bases and J by 3 bases, with 10 bases between them. This CDR3 has 14 amino acids. Study-wide results and caveats: Identical TCR molecules that share a barcode could lead to an underestimation of highly expanded clone sizes. It was shown that clones above 20 RNA copies held over 98% of effector molecules, but under 1% in naive cells. In a background of around 970,000 naive cells, spiked Jurkat TCR RNA from one cell was reportedly detectable.

TCRdb passed the PCR reads through MiXCR, listing each CDR3 protein once. The sample carries some 650,000 distinct CDR3 sequences, about 20% recorded once. This chain links TRBV14 with TRBJ1-1; a weak D match, TRBD1 (6 bases). What was sequenced was naive CD8+ T cells from blood, with Jurkat cell RNA spiked in. Subset reported: FACS-sorted CD8+CD4-CCR7+CD45RA+ naive T cells. The receptor's source is a human donor in good health. Some libraries in this study had Jurkat cell RNA spiked in. The CDR3 DNA is TGTGCCAGCAGCCAACGAGGACAGTACACTGAAGCTTTCTTT. Translated: CASSQRGQYTEAFF. Based on the CDR3 plus reference TRBV14 and TRBJ1-1, the full variable domain is EAGVTQFPSHSVIEKGQTVTLRCDPISGHDNLYWYRRVMGKEIKFLLHFVKESKQDESGMPNNRFLAERTGGTYSTLKVQPAELEDSGVYFCASSQRGQYTEAFFGQGTRLTVV.